This T cell receptor beta chain was recorded in a study of CD8+ T cells in alopecia areata (dated by TCRdb to 2016 to 2019). Some background on the complete study: High-throughput TCRbeta sequencing was used to examine T cell clonal expansion in alopecia areata in both the C3H/HeJ mouse model and human patients. TCRbeta CDR3 regions were amplified by immunoSEQ multiplex PCR using 35 Vbeta forward and 13 Jbeta reverse primers. Scalp clonality was compared among normal scalp (n=4), patchy alopecia areata scalp (n=8), and alopecia totalis/universalis scalp (n=8). RNA was obtained with the PAXgene miRNA kit for fixed scalp, the miRNeasy kit for PBMCs, and the RNeasy kit for mouse skin. Scalp tissue and sorted CD4+ and CD8+ peripheral blood T cells from patchy and totalis/universalis alopecia areata patients and from healthy controls were covered by human TCRbeta sequencing.

About this clone: Its antigen target is currently unknown. No much larger clonotype is one base removed from it; base qualities were not supplied.

The CDR3, from cysteine to phenylalanine, totals 18 residues. Just CDR3 DNA is preserved here, 54 bases in frame from base 1. CDR1 SGHTA and CDR2 FQGNSA are derived from the germline V gene. The germline V and J ends show losses of 1 base and 8 bases respectively, and no gene match explains 16 bases of the junction. Library preparation used the immunoSEQ multiplex PCR assay. RNA was extracted from all samples and reverse transcribed into cDNA as template for TCR sequencing. SuperScript III was used for first-strand cDNA synthesis, primed with a 2:1 mix of oligo-dT and random hexamers. A synthetic immune receptor repertoire was used to assess amplification bias, and residual bias was removed computationally. On the study's bioinformatics: After raw reads were preprocessed to remove errors, the CDR3 was defined following IMGT conventions as running from the conserved cysteine to phenylalanine. To get clonality, Shannon entropy was normalized by log2 of the number of productive unique TCRs and the result was subtracted from 1. Scalp TCRbeta sequences were cross-referenced with sorted blood CD4 and CD8 repertoires so that the CD4 or CD8 identity of scalp clones could be inferred. TCRdb took this table from immuneACCESS and kept in-frame rearrangements with V and J called. Such tables lack part of the clones; where checked against another copy, unresolved V genes explain under half of the gap, and the rest is unexplained. Clonal size and the V and J genes are those of that table, whereas D and trimming came from the DNA. The table for this sample lists around 60,000 clones; 44% of them were counted only once. About 53% of the sample comes from the top ten.

Here is what the overall study found, with its caveats: Unlike mouse skin, which is dominated by gammadelta T cells, normal human skin has resident alphabeta T cells that are also sequenced, and this complicates analysis of the scalp TCR repertoire. Higher clonality and more expanded CD8+ clones were observed in lesional scalp than in normal scalp, particularly in alopecia totalis/universalis, a finding suggestive of antigenic drive. Shared TCR sequences between patients were less evident than in mice, which may be partly attributable to HLA diversity in the patient population.

Lesional scalp punch biopsies and peripheral blood were obtained from alopecia areata patients. PBMCs were isolated by density centrifugation and stained for CD3, CD4 and CD8, and CD4+ and CD8+ T cells were sorted on a FACSAria. Alopecia areata patients who were not treated were recruited through a multicenter biomarker study. In several patients from the biomarker study, blood CD8+ T cells were sorted further into NKG2D-low and NKG2D-high fractions. The TCR comes from a human donor with alopecia areata. What was sequenced was NKG2D-low CD8+ T cells sorted from blood. The sample's cell subset or site label, in plain terms: sorted CD8+ NKG2D-low blood T cells. Rearrangement joined TRBV7-2 to TRBJ2-4; 8 central bases correspond to TRBD2. The CDR3: CASSLGLRGGGLRHIQYF. The nucleotides read TGTGCCAGCAGCTTAGGGCTCCGCGGCGGGGGGCTTCGGCACATTCAGTACTTC.